These 2 T cell receptor beta chains came from one sample sequenced in a study of cytomegalovirus exposure and HLA in healthy donors. Primers: 60 Vbeta forward and 13 Jbeta reverse. Libraries were prepared by immunoSEQ multiplex PCR; TCRdb keeps only in-frame clonotypes and omits some of them. The data show about 59,000 clones, about 69% seen once. Sequenced input: PBMCs. These receptors all come from a young man in good health and CMV-seropositive.

The chain couples TRBV10-3 to TRBJ1-4; D perhaps matches TRBD1 (5 bases). The CDR3 loop spans 16 amino acids. Trimming cost V 3 bases and J 8 bases, with 19 bases left between them. The germline V gene has CDR1 ENHRY and CDR2 SYGVKD. For the CDR3, the DNA is TGTGCCATCAGTGAAGGGGTGTGGGGCGCAGGAGAAAAACTGTTTTTT. This sequence encodes CAISEGVWGAGEKLFF.

This clone has more than one count but fewer than ten. The CDR3: CASSFGTGRMNTEAFF. The DNA of the CDR3 is TGTGCCAGCAGTTTTGGGACAGGGAGAATGAACACTGAAGCTTTCTTT. This rearrangement joins TRBV6-5 to TRBJ1-1, with 9 nucleotides matching TRBD1. Germline CDR1 and CDR2: MNHEY and SVGAGI. The CDR3 consists of 16 residues. V shed 4 bases and J 0 bases; nucleotides not matched to a gene: 6.